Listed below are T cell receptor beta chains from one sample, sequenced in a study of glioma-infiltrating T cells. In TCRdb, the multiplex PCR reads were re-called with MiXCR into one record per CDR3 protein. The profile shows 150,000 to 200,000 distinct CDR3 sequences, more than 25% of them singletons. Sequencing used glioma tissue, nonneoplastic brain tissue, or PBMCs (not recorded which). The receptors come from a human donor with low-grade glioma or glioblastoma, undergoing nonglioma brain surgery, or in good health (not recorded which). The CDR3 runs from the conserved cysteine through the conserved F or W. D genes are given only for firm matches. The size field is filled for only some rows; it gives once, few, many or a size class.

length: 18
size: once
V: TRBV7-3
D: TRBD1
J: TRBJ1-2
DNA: TGTGCCAGCAGCTTAACCGGGACAGTGGGAGGTTGGGACTATGGCTACACCTTC
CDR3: CASSLTGTVGGWDYGYTF

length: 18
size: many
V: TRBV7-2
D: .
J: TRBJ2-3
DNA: TGTGCCAGCAGCTCCCGGGACAGGCGGGCGGGGGGCACAGATACGCAGTATTTT
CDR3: CASSSRDRRAGGTDTQYF

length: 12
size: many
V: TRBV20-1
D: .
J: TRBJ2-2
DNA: TGCAGTGCACCTATGAACACCGGGGAGCTGTTTTTT
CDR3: CSAPMNTGELFF

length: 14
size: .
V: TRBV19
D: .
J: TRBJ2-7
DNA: TGTGCCAGTAGTATAGCCCAGAACTCCTACGAGCAGTACTTC
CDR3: CASSIAQNSYEQYF

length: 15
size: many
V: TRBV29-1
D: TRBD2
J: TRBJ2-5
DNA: TGCAGCGTTGGGTCCGGGAGGTGGTCGCGAGAGACCCAGTACTTC
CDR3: CSVGSGRWSRETQYF

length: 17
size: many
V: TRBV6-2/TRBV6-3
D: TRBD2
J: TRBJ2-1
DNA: TGTGCCAGGCCGACTAGCGGGAGGCCGATAGGCCCCAATGAGCAGTTCTTC
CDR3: CARPTSGRPIGPNEQFF

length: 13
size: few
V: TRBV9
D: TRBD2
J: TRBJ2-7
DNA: TGTGCCAGCAGCAAATCTAGCGGTAACGAGCAGTACTTC
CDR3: CASSKSSGNEQYF

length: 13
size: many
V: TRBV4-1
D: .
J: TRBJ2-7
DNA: TGCGCCAGCAGCCAAGAAATGGGCTACGAGCAGTACTTC
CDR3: CASSQEMGYEQYF

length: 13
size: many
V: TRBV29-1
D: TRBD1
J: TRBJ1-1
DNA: TGCAGCGCCTCTGGACAGGGAAACACTGAAGCTTTCTTT
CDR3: CSASGQGNTEAFF

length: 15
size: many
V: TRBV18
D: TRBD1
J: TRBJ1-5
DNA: TGTGCCAGCTCACCAGCGACAGGGAGCAATCAGCCCCAGCATTTT
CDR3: CASSPATGSNQPQHF

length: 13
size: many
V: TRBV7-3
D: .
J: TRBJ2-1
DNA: TGTGCCAGCAGTAAGGGAATTTACAATGAGCAGTTCTTC
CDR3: CASSKGIYNEQFF

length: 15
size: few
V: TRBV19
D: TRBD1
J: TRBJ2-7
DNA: TGTGCCAGTAGTATTAACGACAGGGGAACCTACGAGCAGTACTTC
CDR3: CASSINDRGTYEQYF

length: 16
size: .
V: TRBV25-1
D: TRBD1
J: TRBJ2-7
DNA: TGTGCCAGCAGTGACTCCGGACAGGGGCCGACCTACGAGCAGTACTTC
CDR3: CASSDSGQGPTYEQYF

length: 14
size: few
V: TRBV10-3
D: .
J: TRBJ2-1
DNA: TGTGCCATCAGTGAGTCGCCGGGAATCAATGAGCAGTTCTTC
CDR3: CAISESPGINEQFF

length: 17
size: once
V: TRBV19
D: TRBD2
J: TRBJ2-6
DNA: TGTGCCAGTAGTACCCTAGCGGGAGCTGCTGGGGCCAACGTCCTGACTTTC
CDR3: CASSTLAGAAGANVLTF

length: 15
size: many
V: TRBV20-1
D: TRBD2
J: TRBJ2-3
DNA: TGCAGTGCTAGAATCGGCGGGAGTGCCTCAGATACGCAGTATTTT
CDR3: CSARIGGSASDTQYF

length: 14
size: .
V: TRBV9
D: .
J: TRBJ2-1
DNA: TGTGCCAGCAGCGCAGGGGACCTTAGGAATGAGCAGTTCTTC
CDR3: CASSAGDLRNEQFF

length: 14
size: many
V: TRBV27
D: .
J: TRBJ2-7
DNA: TGTGCCAGCAGTCCCGGGGCGGGCTCCTACGAGCAGTACTTC
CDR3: CASSPGAGSYEQYF

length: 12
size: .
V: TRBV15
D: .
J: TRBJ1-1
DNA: TGTGCCACCAGCAGTTCCCCCACTGAAGCTTTCTTT
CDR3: CATSSSPTEAFF

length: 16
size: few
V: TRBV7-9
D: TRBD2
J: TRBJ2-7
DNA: TGTGCCAGCAGCTCAACCCGAGGACTAGCGGGAGTCGAGCAGTACTTC
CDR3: CASSSTRGLAGVEQYF

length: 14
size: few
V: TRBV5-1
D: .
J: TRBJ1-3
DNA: TGCGCCAGCAGCTGGGATGACTCTGGAAACACCATATATTTT
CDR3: CASSWDDSGNTIYF

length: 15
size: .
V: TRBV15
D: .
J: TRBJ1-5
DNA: TGTGACACCAGCAGAGATGGTCAGCGCGATGAGCCCCAGCATTTT
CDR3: CDTSRDGQRDEPQHF

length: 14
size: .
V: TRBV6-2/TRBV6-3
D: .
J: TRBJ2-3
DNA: TGTGCAAGCAGCCACCAATCTAACACAGATACGCAGTATTTT
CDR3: CASSHQSNTDTQYF

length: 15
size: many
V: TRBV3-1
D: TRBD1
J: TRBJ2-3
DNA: TGTGCCAGCAGCCAAGGGTCAGGGGGCATTGATACGCAGTATTTT
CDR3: CASSQGSGGIDTQYF

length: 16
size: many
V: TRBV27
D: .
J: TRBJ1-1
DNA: TGTGCCAGCCTTGCTTGGGCAGGGCCCTTGAACACTGAAGCTTTCTTT
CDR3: CASLAWAGPLNTEAFF

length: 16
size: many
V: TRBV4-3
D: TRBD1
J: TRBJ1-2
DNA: TGCGCCAGCAGCCAAGATAGCGGGCCAGGGGGCGTGGGCTACACCTTC
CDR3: CASSQDSGPGGVGYTF

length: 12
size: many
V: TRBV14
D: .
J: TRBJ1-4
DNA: TGTGCCAGCAGCCCTAAAGGTGAAAAACTGTTTTTT
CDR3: CASSPKGEKLFF

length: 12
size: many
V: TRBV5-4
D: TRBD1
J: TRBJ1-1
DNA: TGTGCCAGCAGCAGGACAGGGGGCATGGCTTTCTTT
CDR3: CASSRTGGMAFF

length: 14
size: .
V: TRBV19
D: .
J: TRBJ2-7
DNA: TGTGCCAGTAGTATTCGGCAGGAGCCCTACGAGCAGTACTTC
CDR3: CASSIRQEPYEQYF

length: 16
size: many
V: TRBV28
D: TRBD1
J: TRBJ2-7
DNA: TGTGCCAGCAGGCCCCTCATCCGGGACAGGGCCTACGAGCAGTACTTC
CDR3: CASRPLIRDRAYEQYF

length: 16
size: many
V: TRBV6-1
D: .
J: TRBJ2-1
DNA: TGTGCCAGCAGGGGCGTTCTAGCGCTCGGCCCTGATGAGCAGTTCTTC
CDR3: CASRGVLALGPDEQFF

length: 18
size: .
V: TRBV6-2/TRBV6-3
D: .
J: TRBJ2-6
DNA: TGTGCCAGCAGTGAAACCGGAGGGGGTTTCTCTGGGGCCAACGTCCCGACTTTC
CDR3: CASSETGGGFSGANVPTF

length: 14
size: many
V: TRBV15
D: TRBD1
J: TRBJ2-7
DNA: TGTGCCACCAGCAGAGAAGACAGGGCCTACGAGCAGTACTTC
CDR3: CATSREDRAYEQYF

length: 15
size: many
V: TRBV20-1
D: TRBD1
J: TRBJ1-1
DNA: TGCAGTGCTAGTCCTCCTCAGGGGGCGAAAGCTGAAGCTTTCTTT
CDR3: CSASPPQGAKAEAFF

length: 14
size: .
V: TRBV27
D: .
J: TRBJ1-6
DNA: TGTGCAAGCACTTTTATCGGACCGGGTAATCCCCTCCACTTT
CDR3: CASTFIGPGNPLHF

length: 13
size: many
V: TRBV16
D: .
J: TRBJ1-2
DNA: TGTGCCAGCAGCTCACTGGGGATCTATGGCTACACCTTC
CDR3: CASSSLGIYGYTF

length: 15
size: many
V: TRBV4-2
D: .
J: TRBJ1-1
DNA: TGTGCCAGCAGCCAAGTCGGGGTGGGGCTTAATGAAGCTTTCTTT
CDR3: CASSQVGVGLNEAFF

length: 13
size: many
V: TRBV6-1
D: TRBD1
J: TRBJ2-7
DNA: TGTGCCACCTCACAGGGGTCTAGCTACGAGCAGTACTTC
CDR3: CATSQGSSYEQYF

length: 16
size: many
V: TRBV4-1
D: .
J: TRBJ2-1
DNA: TGCGCCAGCAGCCGAATACAGGTGAGGTCCTACAATGAGCAGTTCTTC
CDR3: CASSRIQVRSYNEQFF

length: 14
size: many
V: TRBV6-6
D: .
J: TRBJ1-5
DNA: TGTGCCAGCAGTTACTCGGCGGGAAATCAGCCCCAGCATTTT
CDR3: CASSYSAGNQPQHF

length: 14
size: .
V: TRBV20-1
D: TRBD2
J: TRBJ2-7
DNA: TGCAGTGCTAGACTAGCGGAAGCTCGTCACGAGCAGTACTTC
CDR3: CSARLAEARHEQYF

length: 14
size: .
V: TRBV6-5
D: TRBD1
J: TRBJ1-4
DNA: TGTGCCAGCAGCCAGACAGGGGATAACAAAAAACTGTTTTTT
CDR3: CASSQTGDNKKLFF

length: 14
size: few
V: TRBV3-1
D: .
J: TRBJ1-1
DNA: TGTGCCAGCAGCCAAGGTTTCAGGGGCACTGAAGCTTTCTTT
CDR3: CASSQGFRGTEAFF

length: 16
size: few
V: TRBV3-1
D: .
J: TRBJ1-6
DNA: TGTGCCAGCAGCCAAGTGATTAGGGGGTATAATTCACCCCTCCACTTT
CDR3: CASSQVIRGYNSPLHF

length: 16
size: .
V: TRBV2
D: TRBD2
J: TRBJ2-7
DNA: TGTGCCAGCAGTGTCGGGACCGGGAGGCGTTTAGACGAGCAGTACTTC
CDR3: CASSVGTGRRLDEQYF

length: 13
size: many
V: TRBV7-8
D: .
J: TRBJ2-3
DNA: TGTGCCAGCAGCCGGACCCGAACAAATACGCAGTATTTT
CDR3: CASSRTRTNTQYF

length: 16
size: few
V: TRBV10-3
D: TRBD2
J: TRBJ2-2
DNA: TGTGCCATCAGGTGGACTAGCGGGAGGGCCACCGGGGAGCTGTTTTTT
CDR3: CAIRWTSGRATGELFF

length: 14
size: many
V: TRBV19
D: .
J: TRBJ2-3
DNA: TGTGCCAGCAGTGTCAGCGGGAGCACAGATACGCAGTATTTT
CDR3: CASSVSGSTDTQYF

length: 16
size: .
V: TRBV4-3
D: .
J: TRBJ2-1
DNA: TGCGCCAGCAGCCAAGGTCGTAGCGGCTTTGACAATGAGCAGTTCTTC
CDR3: CASSQGRSGFDNEQFF

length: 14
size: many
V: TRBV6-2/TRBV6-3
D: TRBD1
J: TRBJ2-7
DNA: TGTGCCAGTCGAGAGGACAGGGGCCCTCTGAAGCAGTACTTC
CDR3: CASREDRGPLKQYF

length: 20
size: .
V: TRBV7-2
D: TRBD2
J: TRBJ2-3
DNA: TGTGCCAGCAGCCCAATGGGACTAGAGGGAGGCCTTACTAGCACAGATACGCAGTATTTT
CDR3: CASSPMGLEGGLTSTDTQYF

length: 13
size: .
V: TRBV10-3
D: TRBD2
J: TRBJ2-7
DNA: TGTGCCAGCCAGACTAGCGGGAGATACGAGCAGTACTTC
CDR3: CASQTSGRYEQYF

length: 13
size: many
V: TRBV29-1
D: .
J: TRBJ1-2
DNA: TGCAGCGTTGGTGCGGGCATGGACTATGGCTACACCTTC
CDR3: CSVGAGMDYGYTF

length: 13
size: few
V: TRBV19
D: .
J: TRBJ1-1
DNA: TGTGCCAGTAGTATCGGGGCGAACACTGAAGCTTTCTTT
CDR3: CASSIGANTEAFF

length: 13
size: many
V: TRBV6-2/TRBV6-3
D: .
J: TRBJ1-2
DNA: TGTGCCAGCAGTGACAGGTTACGGGATGGCTACACCTTC
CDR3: CASSDRLRDGYTF

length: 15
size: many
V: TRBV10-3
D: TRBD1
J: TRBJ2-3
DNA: TGTGCCATCAGTGACAGGGGGCCTAGCACAGATACGCAGTATTTT
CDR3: CAISDRGPSTDTQYF

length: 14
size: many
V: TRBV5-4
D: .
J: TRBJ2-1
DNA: TGTGCCAGCAGCCCCGGACTTACGTATGGTGAGCAGTTCTTC
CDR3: CASSPGLTYGEQFF

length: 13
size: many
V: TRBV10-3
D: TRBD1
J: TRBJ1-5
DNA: TGTGCCATAGCGGGACAGGTCAATCAGCCCCAGCATTTT
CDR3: CAIAGQVNQPQHF

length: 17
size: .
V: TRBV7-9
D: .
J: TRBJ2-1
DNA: TGTGCCAGCAGCTCCCCGATGGACGGGAGCTCCTACAATGAGCAGTTCTTC
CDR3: CASSSPMDGSSYNEQFF

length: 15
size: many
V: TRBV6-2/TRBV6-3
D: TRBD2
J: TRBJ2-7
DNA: TGTGCCAGCAGTTACGGACTAGCGGGAGTTGGTGAGCAGTACTTC
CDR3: CASSYGLAGVGEQYF